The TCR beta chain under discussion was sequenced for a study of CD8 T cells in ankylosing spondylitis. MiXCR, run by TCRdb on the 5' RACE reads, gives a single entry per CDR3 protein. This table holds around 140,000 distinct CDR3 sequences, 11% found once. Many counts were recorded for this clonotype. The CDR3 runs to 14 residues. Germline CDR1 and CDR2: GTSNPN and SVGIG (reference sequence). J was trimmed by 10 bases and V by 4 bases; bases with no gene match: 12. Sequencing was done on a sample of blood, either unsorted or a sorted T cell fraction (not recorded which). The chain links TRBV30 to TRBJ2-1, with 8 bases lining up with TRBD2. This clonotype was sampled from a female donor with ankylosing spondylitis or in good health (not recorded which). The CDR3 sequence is CAWTYGGGPREQFF. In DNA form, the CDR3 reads TGTGCCTGGACCTACGGCGGGGGGCCGCGGGAGCAGTTCTTC.